This entry is about one T cell receptor beta chain. These data belong to a study of blood T cell repertoires in COVID-19. Overall study: T cells, B-cell-depleted T cells, or PBMCs supplied cDNA or gDNA.

As processed by the authors: Cell counts per sample came from amplifying reference gene primers. Using immunoSEQ multiplex PCR, the repertoire was profiled, and TCRdb retains in-frame clones only, with some absent. D and trimming come from the DNA, and the V and J calls and clone size come from that table. The data hold 300,000 to 350,000 clones, with 87% observed a single time. Trimming cost V 2 bases and J 5 bases; bases outside gene matches: 13. Germline assignment: CDR1 GTSNPN and CDR2 SVGIG (reference sequence). The CDR3 covers 16 residues. Seattle researchers signed up patients amid active infection and tracked them longitudinally.

This receptor was taken from a woman aged 45-60 years with COVID-19, enrolled during active disease. This chain links TRBV30 with TRBJ2-7; 9 nucleotides align to TRBD2. The sample comprised peripheral blood. CDR3 region: CAWSLSVRTSVDEQYF. The CDR3 DNA reads TGTGCCTGGAGTCTATCCGTAAGGACTAGCGTCGACGAGCAGTACTTC.